This T cell receptor (beta chain) was documented in a study of T-cell memory formation after mild COVID-19. Study-wide background: TCR clusters were mostly donor specific.

This clonotype was seen a few times. Its antigen is undetermined. The CDR3 spans 16 residues. Unmatched junction bases numbered 10, after V lost 1 base and J lost 7 bases. CDR1 is SGHVS, CDR2 FQNEAQ, per germline. The study, taken as a whole, reports: The authors did not confirm SARS-CoV-2 specificity of second-wave clones peaking day 37.

Constant-segment primers and 5'RACE yielded cDNA libraries for TCR alpha and TCR beta, each carrying sample barcodes and UMIs. TCRdb passed the 5' RACE reads through MiXCR, listing each CDR3 protein once. The sample gives some 350,000 distinct CDR3 sequences, 15% to 20% of which show up once; around 24% is in the top ten. This TCR was recovered from a man aged 18 to 29 who had mild COVID-19 (a few samples of this study predate the infection). Cell type and time point are not known. The rearrangement uses TRBV7-8 and TRBJ2-3, with 8 bases lining up with TRBD2. Sequenced sample: PBMCs or a T cell subset sorted from them (not recorded which). CDR3 sequence reads: CASSLGYSGGANTQYF. CDR3 nucleotides: TGTGCCAGCAGCTTAGGATACAGCGGGGGAGCAAATACGCAGTATTTT.